The rows below give T cell receptor beta chains drawn from one sample of a study of blood T cell repertoires in COVID-19. Measured with immunoSEQ multiplex PCR; TCRdb has only the in-frame clones, and not every one. The table lists around 30,000 clones, approximately 67% of them singletons. Sequenced sample: peripheral blood. These receptor sequences come from a human donor in a cohort sampled during active COVID-19. Both conserved end residues are part of each CDR3. D genes are given only for firm matches. Clone sizes are given selectively: once, few, many, or a class where the clone is expanded.

j_gene	v_gene	abundance	d_gene	CDR3nt	CDR3aa
TRBJ2-1	TRBV4-1	NA	TRBD1	TGCGCCAGCAGCCCCTATTTGACAGGGCGAAGGGGGAATGAGCAGTTCTTC	CASSPYLTGRRGNEQFF
TRBJ2-3	TRBV7-8	NA	NA	TGTGCCAGCAGCTTAGGCGGGGCTAGCACAGATACGCAGTATTTT	CASSLGGASTDTQYF
TRBJ2-5	TRBV30	NA	NA	TGTGCCTGGAGCTCACCCCGGGGTCAAGAGACCCAGTACTTC	CAWSSPRGQETQYF
TRBJ2-5	TRBV25-1	NA	NA	TGTGCCAGCACCCCACCACCCGGAGCGGCCCAAGAGACCCAGTACTTC	CASTPPPGAAQETQYF
TRBJ1-4	TRBV9	NA	NA	TGTGCCAGCAGCCGAGGCAGAGCGACAACTAATGAAAAACTGTTTTTT	CASSRGRATTNEKLFF
TRBJ2-3	TRBV10-3	NA	NA	TGTGCCATCAGTGTAGCGGTTCGCACAGATACGCAGTATTTT	CAISVAVRTDTQYF
TRBJ2-2	TRBV2	NA	NA	TGTGCCAGCAGTGAAGCCCGGAGGAGGTCTACCGGGGAGCTGTTTTTT	CASSEARRRSTGELFF
TRBJ2-7	TRBV6-5	NA	TRBD1	TGTGCCAGCAGTTCCTCAGGGGGTTTCTACGAGCAGTACTTC	CASSSSGGFYEQYF
TRBJ2-7	TRBV15	NA	NA	TGTGCCACCATGGGCAACACCTACGAGCAGTACTTC	CATMGNTYEQYF
TRBJ1-6	TRBV28	NA	NA	TGTGCCAGCAGTCCACACAGGGATGGGTCACCCCTCCACTTT	CASSPHRDGSPLHF
TRBJ2-7	TRBV11-2	NA	TRBD2	TGTGCCAGCAGCTTGGTAGCGGGGCCAGTCTACGAGCAGTACTTC	CASSLVAGPVYEQYF
TRBJ2-2	TRBV9	few	TRBD2	TGTGCCAGCAGCGTAGCCGGATCGGCTAGCGGGAGGACCGGGGAGCTGTTTTTT	CASSVAGSASGRTGELFF
TRBJ1-2	TRBV6-6	NA	NA	TGTGCCAGCAGTTACTCCACCGGGAGCTACACCTTC	CASSYSTGSYTF
TRBJ2-7	TRBV7-9	few	TRBD1	TGTGCCAGCAGCTTAGTCGGGACAGGGGCCGAGCAGTACTTC	CASSLVGTGAEQYF
TRBJ1-5	TRBV7-2	NA	TRBD1	TGTGCCAGCAGCTTAGGACAGGGCGGTCAGCCCCAGCATTTT	CASSLGQGGQPQHF
TRBJ2-5	TRBV7-9	NA	TRBD2	TGTGCCAGCAGCTTAATGGGCGGGGGAGAGACCCAGTACTTC	CASSLMGGGETQYF
TRBJ2-3	TRBV6-5	NA	TRBD2	TGTGCCAGCAGTTACGAAGGACTAGCGAACACAGATACGCAGTATTTT	CASSYEGLANTDTQYF
TRBJ1-1	TRBV5-6	NA	NA	TGTGCCAGCAGCTTGGTTTCCGTCTCTGAAGCTTTCTTT	CASSLVSVSEAFF
TRBJ1-5	TRBV27	NA	TRBD1	TGTGCCAGCAGTAGCCTCGGGACAGGGAATCAGCCCCAGCATTTT	CASSSLGTGNQPQHF
TRBJ2-7	TRBV5-1	few	TRBD2	TGCGCCAGCAGCCCAACCGGGACTAGCGACTACGAGCAGTACTTC	CASSPTGTSDYEQYF
TRBJ2-3	TRBV7-9	NA	NA	TGTGCCAGCAGCTCCCTCACAGATACGCAGTATTTT	CASSSLTDTQYF
TRBJ2-2	TRBV3-1/TRBV3-2	NA	NA	TGTGCCAGCAGACAGGGTCTTGTGACCGGGGAGCTGTTTTTT	CASRQGLVTGELFF
TRBJ2-2	TRBV7-2	few	NA	TGTGCCAGCAGCTTAGAAGTCTCGAGGGGGGAGCTGTTTTTT	CASSLEVSRGELFF
TRBJ1-3	TRBV7-9	NA	NA	TGTGCCAGCAGCTTAGCGTCTGGACTACCTGGAAACACCATATATTTT	CASSLASGLPGNTIYF
TRBJ2-7	TRBV5-6	NA	NA	TGTGCCAGCAGCTTATCCGGTTCCCTAAGGAGGGAGCAGTACTTC	CASSLSGSLRREQYF
TRBJ1-1	TRBV19	few	TRBD1	TGTGCCAGTAGTCCCCGGACAGGGGGCAACACTGAAGCTTTCTTT	CASSPRTGGNTEAFF
TRBJ2-3	TRBV14	NA	TRBD2	TGTGCCAGCAGCCGGGGTAGCGGGAGGTATTTT	CASSRGSGRYF
TRBJ2-2	TRBV14	NA	NA	TGTGCCAGCAGGACCCGGGGGACCGGGGAGCTGTTTTTT	CASRTRGTGELFF
TRBJ2-1	TRBV6-2/TRBV6-3	NA	NA	TGTGCCAGCAGTTTCGGTGACTCCTACAATGAGCAGTTCTTC	CASSFGDSYNEQFF
TRBJ1-2	TRBV5-1	NA	NA	TGCGCCAGCAGCTTGAACTCTAACTATGGCTACACCTTC	CASSLNSNYGYTF
TRBJ2-7	TRBV19	NA	NA	TGTGCCAGTAGTCCCGTCCCCCTCGCGGGGCCGGTCTCCTACGAGCAGTACTTC	CASSPVPLAGPVSYEQYF
TRBJ2-3	TRBV19	NA	TRBD1	TGTGCCAGTAGTATAGACCCTGCCAGGGGGAACACAGATACGCAGTATTTT	CASSIDPARGNTDTQYF
TRBJ2-7	TRBV5-6	NA	NA	TGTGCCAGCAGCAATCTAGGGGAAGCCAAGGGCGAGCAGTACTTC	CASSNLGEAKGEQYF
TRBJ2-1	TRBV5-4	NA	NA	TGTGCCAGCAGCTTGGGCTTGGGACTGGAGTTCTTC	CASSLGLGLEFF
TRBJ2-1	TRBV11-2	few	TRBD1	TGTGCCAGCAGCCTTCCGGGACAGGGGTCGAATCGCCCACTCTTC	CASSLPGQGSNRPLF
TRBJ2-7	TRBV7-9	NA	TRBD1	TGTGCCAGCAGCCGGACAGGGGAAAACGAGCAGTACTTC	CASSRTGENEQYF
TRBJ2-7	TRBV15	NA	NA	TGTGCCACCAGCAGAGATTTAGCTTACGAGCAGTACTTC	CATSRDLAYEQYF
TRBJ1-4	TRBV18	few	NA	TGTGCCAGCTCACCCGTTGCAACTAATGAAAAACTGTTTTTT	CASSPVATNEKLFF
TRBJ1-5	TRBV2	NA	TRBD1	TGTGCCAGCGGACGCGGGACAGGGGGGGGTCAGCCCCAGCATTTT	CASGRGTGGGQPQHF
TRBJ2-5	TRBV2	NA	NA	TGTGCCAGCAGGGGGAGCGGCCAAGAGACCCAGTACTTC	CASRGSGQETQYF
TRBJ2-3	TRBV5-6	NA	NA	TGTGCCAGCAGCCCCCCGGTCGCCTATACGCAGTATTTT	CASSPPVAYTQYF
TRBJ2-5	TRBV5-1	NA	NA	TGCGCCAGCAGCTTGGGCAGGGGATCAGAGACCCAGTACTTC	CASSLGRGSETQYF
TRBJ2-5	TRBV5-1	NA	TRBD2	TGCGCCAGCAGCTCGGCTAGCGGGCTCCAAGAGACCCAGTACTTC	CASSSASGLQETQYF
TRBJ1-4	TRBV20-1	few	NA	TGCAGTGCCTCAGGGTCAGGGAAACTGTTTTTT	CSASGSGKLFF
TRBJ2-1	TRBV3-1/TRBV3-2	NA	TRBD1	TGTGCCAGCAGCCAAGGGACAGGGGGCAATGAGCAGTTCTTC	CASSQGTGGNEQFF
TRBJ2-4	TRBV18	NA	NA	TGTGCCAGCTCACCAGGGCCCAGCGGCATTCAGTACTTC	CASSPGPSGIQYF
TRBJ2-1	TRBV12-5	NA	TRBD1	TGTGCTAGTGGTCCGCCCGGGGACAGTGAGCAGTTCTTC	CASGPPGDSEQFF
TRBJ2-1	TRBV15	NA	TRBD2	TGTGCCACCAGCAGAGAAGGGACTAGCGGTAGAAATGAGCAGTTCTTC	CATSREGTSGRNEQFF
TRBJ2-1	TRBV6-5	NA	NA	TGTGCCAGCGGAGGGCCGGGTTACAATGAGCAGTTCTTC	CASGGPGYNEQFF
TRBJ2-3	TRBV2	once	NA	TGTGCCAGCAAAACAGATAGCACAGATACGCAGTATTTT	CASKTDSTDTQYF
TRBJ1-1	TRBV4-1	NA	TRBD1	TGCGCCAGCAGCCACCCGACAGGGAGAGGAGTGAACACTGAAGCTTTCTTT	CASSHPTGRGVNTEAFF
TRBJ2-1	TRBV5-4	NA	NA	TGTGCCAGCAGCGCGATGGGGGCCGCTAATGAGCAGTTCTTC	CASSAMGAANEQFF
TRBJ2-5	TRBV18	NA	TRBD1	TGTGCCAGCTCACCAAGGGGTAGCAGGGGGCAAGAGACCCAGTACTTC	CASSPRGSRGQETQYF